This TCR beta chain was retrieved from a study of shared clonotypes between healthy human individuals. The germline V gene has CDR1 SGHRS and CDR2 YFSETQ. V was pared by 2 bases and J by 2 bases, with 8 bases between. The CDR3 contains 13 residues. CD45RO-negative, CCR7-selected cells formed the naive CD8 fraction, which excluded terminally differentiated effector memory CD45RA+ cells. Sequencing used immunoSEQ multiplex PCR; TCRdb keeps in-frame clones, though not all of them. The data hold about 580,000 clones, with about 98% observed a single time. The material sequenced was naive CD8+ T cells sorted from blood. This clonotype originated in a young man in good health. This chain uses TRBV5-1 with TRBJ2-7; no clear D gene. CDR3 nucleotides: TGCGCCAGCAGCTTAGACCCAGCCTACGAGCAGTACTTC. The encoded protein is CASSLDPAYEQYF. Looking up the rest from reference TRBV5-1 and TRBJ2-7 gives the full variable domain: KAGVTQTPRYLIKTRGQQVTLSCSPISGHRSVSWYQQTPGQGLQFLFEYFSETQRNKGNFPGRFSGRQFSNSRSEMNVSTLELGDSALYLCASSLDPAYEQYFGPGTRLTVT.